The source of this T cell receptor (beta chain) is a study of T cells after yellow fever vaccination. Study findings and constraints: Shared CD4/CD8 clonotypes were a small share, likely from convergent recombination. The study found a weaker secondary response that peaked faster, day 5 versus 15.

One entry per CDR3 protein, called by TCRdb with MiXCR from the 5' RACE reads. The sample lists 450,000 to 550,000 distinct CDR3 sequences; roughly 19% were seen once. This clonotype was counted between two and nine times. Its target is not known. The germline V gene has CDR1 SQVTM and CDR2 ANQGSEA. Between the trimmed V and J ends, which lost 6 bases and 3 bases, there was a span of 15 bases. This CDR3 is built from 13 residues. The clonotype comes from a man in his thirties or forties who received the YFV17D yellow fever vaccine. The sample here was PBMCs, taken 15 days after the yellow fever booster vaccination. V usage is TRBV29-1 and J usage is TRBJ2-7; tentatively, D is TRBD1 or TRBD2 (5 bases each). The CDR3 DNA follows: TGCAGCGTGCCACCAGGGACCAACTACGAGCAGTACTTC. It specifies CSVPPGTNYEQYF.